A single sample is the source of the 8 T cell receptor beta chains below, sequenced in a study of CD8 T cells in Susac syndrome. Random hexamers were used to reverse transcribe the RNA input (roughly 0.5 to 1 ug). Each CDR3 protein gets one entry after TCRdb re-called the immunoSEQ multiplex PCR reads with MiXCR. This table holds approximately 80,000 distinct CDR3 sequences, roughly 94% found once. The source material was CD8+ T cells from PBMCs. Receptor source: a human donor with Susac syndrome.

V usage is TRBV7-2 and J usage is TRBJ1-2, with TRBD1 matching over 10 bases. Germline V gene lookup returns CDR1 SGHTA and CDR2 FQGNSA. This CDR3 is 14 amino acids long. V lost 7 bases to trimming and J lost 7 bases; unmatched junction nucleotides: 9. CDR3 sequence: CASTQDRGGGGYTF. The CDR3 DNA sequence: TGTGCCAGCACCCAGGACAGGGGGGGTGGTGGCTACACCTTC.

The rearrangement joins TRBV9 to TRBJ2-1, with D maybe TRBD2 (6 bases). With 0 bases removed from V and 8 bases from J, the gap between germline ends came to 18 bases. This CDR3 has 16 amino acids. Germline V gene lookup returns CDR1 SGDLS and CDR2 YYNGEE. CDR3 residues: CASSVAVAGLSDEQFF. CDR3 DNA sequence: TGTGCCAGCAGCGTAGCAGTTGCGGGGTTAAGCGATGAGCAGTTCTTC. Full variable domain (rest looked up from reference TRBV9 and TRBJ2-1): DSGVTQTPKHLITATGQRVTLRCSPRSGDLSVYWYQQSLDQGLQFLIQYYNGEERAKGNILERFSAQQFPDLHSELNLSSLELGDSALYFCASSVAVAGLSDEQFFGPGTRLTVL.

In this sample, this clonotype turned up once. The genes are TRBV6-2 or TRBV6-3 and TRBJ2-5, with TRBD2 matching over 7 bases. V lost 2 bases and J lost 4; bases outside the gene matches: 4. Looked up from germline, CDR1 is MNHEY and CDR2 is SVGEGT. The CDR3 is 14 residues long. The CDR3 sequence: CASSYPAGVETQYF. Written as DNA, the CDR3 is TGTGCCAGCAGTTACCCGGCGGGGGTAGAGACCCAGTACTTC.

The rearrangement links TRBV27 to TRBJ1-2, with D possibly TRBD1 on 5 matching bases. Germline loops: CDR1 MNHEY, CDR2 SMNVEV (reference sequence). This CDR3 region has 14 residues. The V end lost 7 bases, the J end lost 4 bases, and 16 bases lay between the germline ends. The CDR3 loop reads CASTDSGAPYGYTF. The CDR3 DNA sequence: TGTGCCAGCACCGATAGTGGGGCACCCTATGGCTACACCTTC.

The chain has TRBV6-4 and TRBJ2-1, with D possibly being TRBD2 (6 bases). The V gene lost 6 bases and the J gene lost 7 bases, with 10 bases spanning the gap. This CDR3 has 12 residues. The V gene's germline CDR1 is MRHNA and CDR2 SNTAGT. CDR3 in DNA: TGTGCCAGCAGCGGGGGAGGTAATGAGCAGTTCTTC. It yields the protein CASSGGGNEQFF.

The gene calls are TRBV9 and TRBJ1-2, with a weak D call TRBD1 (6 bases). Germline loops: CDR1 SGDLS, CDR2 YYNGEE. V lost 4 bases to trimming and J lost 4 bases, with 14 bases between them. The CDR3 has 14 amino acids. The CDR3 sequence is CASSSSRTAYGYTF. CDR3 coding DNA: TGTGCCAGCAGCTCATCTAGGACAGCCTATGGCTACACCTTC. Full variable domain (outside the CDR3, taken from reference TRBV9 and TRBJ1-2): DSGVTQTPKHLITATGQRVTLRCSPRSGDLSVYWYQQSLDQGLQFLIQYYNGEERAKGNILERFSAQQFPDLHSELNLSSLELGDSALYFCASSSSRTAYGYTFGSGTRLTVV.

The chain recombines TRBV2 with TRBJ1-5; D gene uncertain. The CDR3 runs 14 residues. Germline CDR1 and CDR2: SNHLY and FYNNEI. V was trimmed by 3 bases and J by 8 bases, leaving 14 bases between them. This CDR3 is CASSERRSREPQHF. CDR3 in DNA: TGTGCCAGCAGTGAGCGACGGTCCAGAGAGCCCCAGCATTTT.

The chain links TRBV27 to TRBJ2-7, with D possibly TRBD1 on 5 matching bases. The CDR3 length is 14 residues. Germline lookup yields CDR1 MNHEY and CDR2 SMNVEV (reference sequence). Trimming left V 2 bases short and J 6 bases short, with 14 bases between. The CDR3 sequence is CASSLPGLGREQYF. CDR3 DNA sequence: TGTGCCAGCAGTTTACCGGGTCTGGGGCGCGAGCAGTACTTC.